The rows below give T cell receptor beta chains drawn from one sample of a study of shared clonotypes between healthy human individuals. Libraries were prepared by immunoSEQ multiplex PCR; TCRdb keeps only in-frame clonotypes and omits some of them. The sample includes about 690,000 clones, about 92% of them seen just once. Sequenced input: memory CD8+ T cells from PBMCs. These receptors were collected from a man younger than 35 in good health. Some clones in this sample may be carry-over from other donors' samples. Both conserved end residues are part of each CDR3. Fields, in order: V gene, J gene, clone size, D gene, CDR3 protein, CDR3 DNA. D genes are given only for firm matches. Some rows mark clone size as missing; the rest say once, few, many or name a class of expanded clone.

V: TRBV11-2
J: TRBJ2-5
size: .
D: .
CDR3: CASSLEPGGETQYF
DNA: TGTGCCAGCAGCTTAGAACCGGGTGGAGAGACCCAGTACTTC

V: TRBV2
J: TRBJ2-7
size: .
D: TRBD1
CDR3: CASSRGQGGSYEQYF
DNA: TGTGCCAGCAGTCGCGGACAGGGAGGTTCCTACGAGCAGTACTTC

V: TRBV5-4
J: TRBJ2-7
size: .
D: .
CDR3: CASSPGPQTYEQYF
DNA: TGTGCCAGCAGCCCTGGACCTCAAACCTACGAGCAGTACTTC

V: TRBV27
J: TRBJ2-7
size: .
D: .
CDR3: CASRSRLGYYEQYF
DNA: TGTGCCAGCAGGAGCCGCCTCGGTTATTACGAGCAGTACTTC

V: TRBV5-5
J: TRBJ2-3
size: .
D: .
CDR3: CASSLGSFSTDTQYF
DNA: TGTGCCAGCAGCTTGGGCAGCTTTAGCACAGATACGCAGTATTTT

V: TRBV10-2
J: TRBJ1-2
size: once
D: .
CDR3: CASSEGNYGYTF
DNA: TGCGCCAGCAGTGAGGGAAACTATGGCTACACCTTC

V: TRBV10-3
J: TRBJ1-1
size: few
D: TRBD1
CDR3: CAISTTGGGSEAFF
DNA: TGTGCCATCAGTACCACAGGGGGTGGCTCTGAAGCTTTCTTT

V: TRBV6-5
J: TRBJ2-1
size: .
D: TRBD2
CDR3: CASSYRAGDNEQFF
DNA: TGTGCCAGCAGTTACAGAGCGGGGGATAATGAGCAGTTCTTC

V: TRBV7-8
J: TRBJ1-5
size: .
D: .
CDR3: CASSPGRNSNQPQHF
DNA: TGTGCCAGCAGCCCAGGACGGAATAGCAATCAGCCCCAGCATTTT

V: TRBV19
J: TRBJ1-5
size: .
D: .
CDR3: CASTRLGMMGYGQPQHF
DNA: TGTGCCAGTACCCGACTAGGAATGATGGGATACGGACAGCCCCAGCATTTT

V: TRBV2
J: TRBJ2-7
size: once
D: TRBD1
CDR3: CASRQGASYEQYF
DNA: TGTGCCAGCCGACAGGGGGCGTCCTACGAGCAGTACTTC

V: TRBV9
J: TRBJ1-1
size: .
D: .
CDR3: CASSVEGFSTEAFF
DNA: TGTGCCAGCAGCGTTGAAGGTTTTTCCACTGAAGCTTTCTTT

V: TRBV4-1
J: TRBJ2-7
size: .
D: TRBD1
CDR3: CASSPDRGLRDEQYF
DNA: TGCGCCAGCAGCCCGGACAGGGGGTTAAGGGACGAGCAGTACTTC

V: TRBV11-1
J: TRBJ1-4
size: .
D: .
CDR3: CASSFRGGATNEKLFF
DNA: TGTGCCAGCAGCTTCCGCGGAGGAGCAACTAATGAAAAACTGTTTTTT

V: TRBV10-1
J: TRBJ2-5
size: .
D: TRBD1
CDR3: CASSGGDSEGASQETQYF
DNA: TGCGCCAGCAGTGGTGGGGACAGCGAGGGGGCTTCCCAAGAGACCCAGTACTTC

V: TRBV5-5
J: TRBJ1-1
size: .
D: .
CDR3: CASTSGTGNTEAFF
DNA: TGTGCCAGCACCTCGGGGACGGGGAACACTGAAGCTTTCTTT

V: TRBV4-2
J: TRBJ2-3
size: .
D: .
CDR3: CASSADFASESTDTQYF
DNA: TGTGCCAGCAGCGCAGACTTCGCTAGCGAGAGCACAGATACGCAGTATTTT

V: TRBV6-5
J: TRBJ2-7
size: .
D: TRBD2
CDR3: CASRELPGLAYEQYF
DNA: TGTGCCAGCAGGGAGCTACCGGGACTAGCCTACGAGCAGTACTTC

V: TRBV11-1
J: TRBJ2-2
size: .
D: TRBD1
CDR3: CASSSRQGAPTGELFF
DNA: TGTGCCAGCAGCTCAAGACAGGGGGCGCCCACCGGGGAGCTGTTTTTT

V: TRBV27
J: TRBJ2-3
size: .
D: TRBD1
CDR3: CASRTNRGGTDTQYF
DNA: TGTGCCAGCAGGACAAACAGGGGCGGAACAGATACGCAGTATTTT

V: TRBV27
J: TRBJ2-3
size: .
D: .
CDR3: CASSGGADTQYF
DNA: TGTGCCAGCAGTGGAGGTGCAGATACGCAGTATTTT

V: TRBV27
J: TRBJ2-6
size: .
D: TRBD1
CDR3: CASSSYTGTGVSGANVLTF
DNA: TGTGCCAGCAGTTCATATACCGGGACAGGGGTTTCTGGGGCCAACGTCCTGACTTTC

V: TRBV29-1
J: TRBJ2-3
size: .
D: .
CDR3: CSSGIRDTMRASTDTQYF
DNA: TGCAGCTCGGGGATAAGGGATACTATGCGGGCTAGCACAGATACGCAGTATTTT

V: TRBV15
J: TRBJ2-7
size: .
D: TRBD2
CDR3: CATSKPGLAGREQYF
DNA: TGTGCCACCTCGAAACCGGGACTAGCGGGGCGCGAGCAGTACTTC

V: TRBV30
J: TRBJ2-3
size: once
D: TRBD2
CDR3: CAWRTPWLAGGPDTQYF
DNA: TGTGCCTGGAGGACCCCCTGGCTAGCGGGAGGGCCGGATACGCAGTATTTT

V: TRBV28
J: TRBJ2-1
size: .
D: .
CDR3: CASSPYSGTHNEQFF
DNA: TGTGCCAGCAGTCCCTACTCCGGGACCCACAATGAGCAGTTCTTC